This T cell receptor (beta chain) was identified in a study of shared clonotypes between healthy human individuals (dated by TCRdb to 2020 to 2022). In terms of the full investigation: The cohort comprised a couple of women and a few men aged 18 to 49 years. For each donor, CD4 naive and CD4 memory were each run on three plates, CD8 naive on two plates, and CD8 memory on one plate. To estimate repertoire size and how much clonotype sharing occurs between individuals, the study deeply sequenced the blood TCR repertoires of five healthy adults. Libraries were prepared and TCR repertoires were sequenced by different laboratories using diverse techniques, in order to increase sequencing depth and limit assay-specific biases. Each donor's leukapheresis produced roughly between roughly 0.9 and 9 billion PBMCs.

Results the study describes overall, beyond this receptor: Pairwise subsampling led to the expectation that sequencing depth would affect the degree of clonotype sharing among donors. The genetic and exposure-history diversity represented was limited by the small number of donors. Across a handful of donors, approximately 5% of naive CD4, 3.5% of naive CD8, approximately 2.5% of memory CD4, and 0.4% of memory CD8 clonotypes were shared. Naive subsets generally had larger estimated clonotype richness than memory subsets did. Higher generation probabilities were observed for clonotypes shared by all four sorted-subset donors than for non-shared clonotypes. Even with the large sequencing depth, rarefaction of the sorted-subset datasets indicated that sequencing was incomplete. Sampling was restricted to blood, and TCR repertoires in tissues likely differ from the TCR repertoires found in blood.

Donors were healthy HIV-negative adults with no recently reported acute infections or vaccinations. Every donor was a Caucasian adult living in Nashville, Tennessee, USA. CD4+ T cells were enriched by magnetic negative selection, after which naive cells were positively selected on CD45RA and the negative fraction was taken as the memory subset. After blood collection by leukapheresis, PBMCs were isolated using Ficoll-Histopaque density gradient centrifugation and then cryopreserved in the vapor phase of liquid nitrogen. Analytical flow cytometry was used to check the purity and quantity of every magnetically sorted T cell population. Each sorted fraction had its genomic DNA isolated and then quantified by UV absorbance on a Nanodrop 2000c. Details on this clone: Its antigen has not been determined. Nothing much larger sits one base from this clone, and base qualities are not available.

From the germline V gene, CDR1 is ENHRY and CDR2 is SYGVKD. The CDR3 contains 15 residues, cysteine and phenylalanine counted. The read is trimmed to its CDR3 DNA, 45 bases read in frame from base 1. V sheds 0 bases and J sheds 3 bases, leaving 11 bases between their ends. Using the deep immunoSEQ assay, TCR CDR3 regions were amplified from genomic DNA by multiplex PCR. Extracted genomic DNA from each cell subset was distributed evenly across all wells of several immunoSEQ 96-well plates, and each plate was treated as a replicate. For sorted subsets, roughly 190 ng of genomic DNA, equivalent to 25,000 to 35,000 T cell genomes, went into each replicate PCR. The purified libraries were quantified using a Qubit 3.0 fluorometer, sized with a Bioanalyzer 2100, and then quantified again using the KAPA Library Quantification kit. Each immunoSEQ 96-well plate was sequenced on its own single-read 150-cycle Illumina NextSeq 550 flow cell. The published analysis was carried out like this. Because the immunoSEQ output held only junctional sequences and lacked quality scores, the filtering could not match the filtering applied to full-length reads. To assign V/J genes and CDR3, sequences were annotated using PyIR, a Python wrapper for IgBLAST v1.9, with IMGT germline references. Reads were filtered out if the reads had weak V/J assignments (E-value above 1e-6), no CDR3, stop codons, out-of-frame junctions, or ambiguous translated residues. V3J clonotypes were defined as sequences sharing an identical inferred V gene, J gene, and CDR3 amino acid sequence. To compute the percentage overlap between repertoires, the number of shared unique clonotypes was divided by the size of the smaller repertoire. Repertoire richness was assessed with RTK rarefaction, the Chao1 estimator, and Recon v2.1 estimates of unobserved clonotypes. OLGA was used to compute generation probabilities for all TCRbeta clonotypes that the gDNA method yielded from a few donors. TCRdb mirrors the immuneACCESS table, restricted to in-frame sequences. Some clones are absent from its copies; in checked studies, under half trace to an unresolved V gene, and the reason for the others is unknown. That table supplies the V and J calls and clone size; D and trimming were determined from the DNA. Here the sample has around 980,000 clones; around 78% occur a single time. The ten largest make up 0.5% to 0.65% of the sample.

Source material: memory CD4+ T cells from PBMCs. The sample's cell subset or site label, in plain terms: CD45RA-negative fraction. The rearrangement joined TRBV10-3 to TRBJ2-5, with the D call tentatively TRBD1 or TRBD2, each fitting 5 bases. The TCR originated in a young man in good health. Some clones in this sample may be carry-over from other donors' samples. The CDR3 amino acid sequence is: CAISESGELKETQYF. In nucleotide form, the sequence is TGTGCCATCAGTGAGTCAGGGGAGTTGAAAGAGACCCAGTACTTC.